This TCR beta chain was identified in a study of blood T cell repertoires in COVID-19. Recruits, aged roughly 18 to 95 years, lived in 24 US areas. Cohorts were based on clinical histories the participants reported. The junction had 18 bases not matched to a gene; V was cut back by 5 bases and J by 0 bases. The CDR3 covers 19 residues. Germline CDR1 reads SGHAT; CDR2 reads FQNNGV. As originally analysed: From reference gene primer amplification, estimates of nucleated cell counts were derived. Sequenced by immunoSEQ multiplex PCR; TCRdb stores in-frame clones only, minus some. For V, J and clone size, that table is used; D and trimming come from the DNA. Of fewer than 150,000 clones in the sample, over 80% were seen once.

This clonotype was obtained from a man aged 25 to 45 who had recovered from COVID-19. The chain joins TRBV11-2 to TRBJ2-5; 7 positions agree with TRBD1. The sequencing sample was made of PBMCs or T cells enriched from blood (not recorded which). The CDR3 region has the DNA TGTGCCAGCAGCCTAAGGGGAAGCCCGGGACAGAGTCACCAAGAGACCCAGTACTTC. Translating it yields CASSLRGSPGQSHQETQYF.